This record looks at one T cell receptor beta chain sequence and its context. As yet, its antigen is unknown. This sample was included in a study of post-analysis software for immune sequencing data. Overall study findings and caveats: Among roughly 5 TRBV segments more frequent in patients than controls were TRBV5-6, TRBV5-1 and TRBV20-1.

CDR1 SQVTM and CDR2 ANQGSEA come from the germline V gene. V shed 4 bases and J shed 4 bases, with 13 bases lying between them. The CDR3 is 13 amino acids. TCR beta cDNA libraries had unique molecular identifiers. TCRdb ran MiXCR on the PCR reads and lists one entry per CDR3 protein. Of about 820,000 distinct CDR3 sequences in the sample, roughly 50% were seen once. This receptor was taken from a girl aged 10 to 17 with multiple sclerosis. The chain uses TRBV29-1 and TRBJ1-1; D is undetermined. Sequencing used blood. Here the CDR3 reads CSVGRRAGTEAFF. The CDR3 DNA is TGCAGCGTTGGACGGCGGGCGGGCACTGAAGCTTTCTTT.